The 28 T cell receptor beta chains in this list originate from one sample, sequenced in a study of shared clonotypes between healthy human individuals. Here immunoSEQ multiplex PCR was the method, and the copy in TCRdb shows in-frame clones only, minus some. The profile covers about 600,000 clones, with roughly 97% appearing a single time and 0.045% to 0.07% taken by the ten largest. Source material: naive CD4+ T cells sorted from blood. The subset is: CD45RA+ positively selected. These receptors all come from a woman under 40 in good health.

The rearrangement uses TRBV28 and TRBJ2-5; D is ambiguous. The J call is uncertain, as TRBJ2-7 better fits the DNA end. The CDR3 sequence is 11 residues long. Germline CDR1 reads MDHEN; CDR2 reads SYDVKM. The CDR3 spells CASSLAYEQYF. CDR3 bases: TGTGCCAGCAGTTTAGCTTACGAGCAGTACTTC.

The J gene is TRBJ1-6, the V gene TRBV2, with 7 nucleotides matching TRBD1. Germline CDR1 and CDR2: SNHLY and FYNNEI. CDR3 length equals 13 residues. Trimming cost V 6 bases and J 7 bases; bases outside gene matches: 3. Here the CDR3 reads CASRDRFNSPLHF. The CDR3 region has the DNA TGTGCCAGCAGGGACAGGTTCAATTCACCCCTCCACTTT.

V gene TRBV5-8 combines with J gene TRBJ2-7; D is undetermined. Germline V gene lookup returns CDR1 SGHTS and CDR2 YDEGEE. This CDR3 is 12 amino acids long. V lost 2 bases, J lost 5 bases, and 8 bases lay in between. For the CDR3, the DNA is TGTGCCAGCAGCTTTCCAGGTCACGAGCAGTACTTC. Protein product: CASSFPGHEQYF.

In its sample, this clone was seen once. The chain combines TRBV11-2 with TRBJ2-7; TRBD2 matches at 7 bases. Germline trimming cut 1 base from V and 3 bases from J; bases unmatched to any gene: 6. The CDR3 is 15 amino acids. Looked up from germline, CDR1 is SGHAT and CDR2 is FQNNGV. The CDR3 nucleotides read TGTGCCAGCAGCTTAGGAGCGGGACCTATCTACGAGCAGTACTTC. It codes for CASSLGAGPIYEQYF.

The V gene is TRBV5-1, the J gene TRBJ2-1; 9 bases map to TRBD2. The junction had 2 bases not matched to a gene; V was cut back by 2 bases and J by 2 bases. The CDR3 runs to 15 residues. Germline CDR1 and CDR2: SGHRS and YFSETQ. The CDR3 DNA follows: TGCGCCAGCAGCTTAGCGGGAGGCACCTACAATGAGCAGTTCTTC. Its protein is CASSLAGGTYNEQFF.

The J gene is TRBJ2-7, the V gene TRBV4-2, with D possibly TRBD1 on 5 matching bases. The CDR3 contains 17 residues. Germline loops: CDR1 LGHNA, CDR2 YNFKEQ. Trimming pared 3 bases from V and 0 bases from J, leaving 18 bases between. CDR3 region: CASSHPQTELSSYEQYF. In DNA, the CDR3 is TGTGCCAGCAGCCATCCCCAGACAGAACTGAGCTCCTACGAGCAGTACTTC.

V usage is TRBV4-1 and J usage is TRBJ1-4, with 10 bases lining up with TRBD1. V shed 1 base, J shed 5 bases, and the junction held 4 bases outside the gene matches. The CDR3 runs 16 residues. Germline values: CDR1 MGHRA, CDR2 YSYEKL. The CDR3 protein is CASSQGQGAANEKLFF. DNA of the CDR3: TGCGCCAGCAGCCAAGGACAGGGGGCGGCAAATGAAAAACTGTTTTTT.

The rearrangement uses TRBV7-9 and TRBJ1-1; D not certain. Trimming took 1 base from V and 6 from J, leaving 12 bases between them. CDR1 is SEHNR and CDR2 is FQNEAQ in the germline V gene (reference sequence). The CDR3 covers 14 residues. The CDR3 reads CASSLVVARPEAFF. The CDR3 bases are TGTGCCAGCAGCTTAGTCGTGGCCCGCCCTGAAGCTTTCTTT.

This chain joins TRBV19 and TRBJ2-2; 9 bases map to TRBD1. From germline, CDR1 is LNHDA and CDR2 SQIVND (reference sequence). CDR3 length equals 14 residues. Germline trimming cut 5 bases from V and 5 bases from J; bases unmatched to any gene: 3. In DNA, the CDR3 is TGTGCCAGTAGTGGGGACAGGGTAACCGGGGAGCTGTTTTTT. It specifies CASSGDRVTGELFF.

The chain couples TRBV5-4 to TRBJ1-3; D unclear. The CDR3 sequence is 16 residues long. V was trimmed by 0 bases and J by 0 bases, leaving 10 bases between them. Germline V CDR1 and CDR2: SGHNT, YYREEE (reference sequence). DNA for the CDR3: TGTGCCAGCAGCTTGGCCCAGGAACGCTCTGGAAACACCATATATTTT. Its protein is CASSLAQERSGNTIYF.

In DNA form, the CDR3 reads TGTGCCAGTAGTACCTCAGGGGGTACTCAGCCCCAGCATTTT. Its protein is CASSTSGGTQPQHF. This chain joins TRBV19 and TRBJ1-5, with TRBD1 matching 7 bases. Germline V lookup: CDR1 LNHDA, CDR2 SQIVND (reference sequence). CDR3 size: 14 residues. V shed 4 bases, J shed 6 bases, and the junction held 6 bases outside the gene matches. The full variable domain, rest sourced from reference TRBV19 and TRBJ1-5, is DGGITQSPKYLFRKEGQNVTLSCEQNLNHDAMYWYRQDPGQGLRLIYYSQIVNDFQKGDIAEGYSVSREKKESFPLTVTSAQKNPTAFYLCASSTSGGTQPQHFGDGTRLSIL.

The rearrangement uses TRBV5-1 and TRBJ2-7, with 9 bases aligning to TRBD2. Losses at the gene ends were 4 bases for V and 5 bases for J; bases not matched to a gene: 10. From germline, CDR1 is SGHRS and CDR2 YFSETQ. The CDR3 loop spans 15 amino acids. The CDR3 loop is CASSRTSVLDHEQYF. Written as DNA, the CDR3 is TGCGCCAGCAGCCGGACTAGCGTATTGGACCACGAGCAGTACTTC.

V gene TRBV28 combines with J gene TRBJ1-5, with 7 positions matching TRBD1. The CDR3 is 16 residues long. Looked up from germline, CDR1 is MDHEN and CDR2 is SYDVKM. Trimming removed 6 bases from V and 5 bases from J; junction bases left unmatched: 13. This CDR3 reads CASSKGQEGVDQPQHF. The DNA of the CDR3 is TGTGCCAGCAGCAAAGGACAGGAAGGAGTTGATCAGCCCCAGCATTTT.

The V and J genes are TRBV18 and TRBJ2-2; D possibly corresponds to TRBD2 (5 bases). Germline CDR1 reads KGHSH; CDR2 reads LQKENI. The V and J ends lost 2 bases and 5 bases respectively, with 18 bases between them. There are 17 residues in the CDR3. CDR3 loop: CASSPKGSGIRTGELFF. In nucleotides, the CDR3 is TGTGCCAGCTCACCAAAGGGTTCCGGGATTCGGACCGGGGAGCTGTTTTTT.

Points on this clone: This CDR3 is also generated by other DNA sequences in the sample. The rearrangement uses TRBV28 and TRBJ1-1, with TRBD1 as a possible D gene (5 bases). Per the germline V gene, CDR1 is MDHEN and CDR2 is SYDVKM. The V end was cut by 6 bases, the J end by 1 base, with 6 bases between. The CDR3 has 12 residues. The CDR3, as DNA: TGTGCCAGCAGAACAGGGAACACTGAAGCTTTCTTT. This sequence encodes CASRTGNTEAFF.

This chain uses TRBV2 with TRBJ1-1; D gene ambiguous. Trimming removed 6 bases from V and 5 bases from J, with 16 bases in between. Germline V gene sequence: CDR1 SNHLY, CDR2 FYNNEI. The CDR3 covers 14 residues. DNA of the CDR3: TGTGCCAGCAGGAAGAGGTCGGGCGGGACTGAAGCTTTCTTT. This sequence encodes CASRKRSGGTEAFF.

The chain carries TRBV19 and TRBJ2-7; TRBD1 matches 9 bases. The CDR3 extends over 15 amino acids. Unmatched junction bases numbered 6, after V lost 6 bases and J lost 0 bases. Per germline, CDR1 LNHDA and CDR2 SQIVND (reference sequence). The CDR3 is CASSAGTGSSYEQYF. The CDR3 nucleotides are TGTGCCAGTAGCGCCGGGACAGGGAGCTCCTACGAGCAGTACTTC.

The genes are TRBV19 and TRBJ1-5; D call uncertain. The CDR3 runs to 17 residues. CDR1 is LNHDA and CDR2 is SQIVND in the germline V gene (reference sequence). V lost 0 bases to trimming and J lost 0 bases, with 12 bases between them. The CDR3 loop reads CASSIDPTATSNQPQHF. DNA of the CDR3: TGTGCCAGTAGTATAGATCCCACAGCAACTAGCAATCAGCCCCAGCATTTT. The variable domain in full, with the rest retrieved from reference TRBV19 and TRBJ1-5, is DGGITQSPKYLFRKEGQNVTLSCEQNLNHDAMYWYRQDPGQGLRLIYYSQIVNDFQKGDIAEGYSVSREKKESFPLTVTSAQKNPTAFYLCASSIDPTATSNQPQHFGDGTRLSIL.

The CDR3 loop reads CASSPRDSWPDNEQFF. CDR3 in DNA: TGCGCCAGCAGCCCGAGGGACAGCTGGCCCGACAATGAGCAGTTCTTC. The rearrangement joins TRBV4-1 to TRBJ2-1, with 7 nucleotides matching TRBD1. CDR1 and CDR2 from the germline V gene are MGHRA and YSYEKL. The CDR3 totals 16 residues. V was clipped by 4 bases and J by 5 bases; unmatched bases: 11.

This sequence joins TRBV7-7 and TRBJ2-7; D not resolved. The V and J ends lost 1 base and 0 bases respectively, with 4 bases between them. The CDR3 is 13 residues long. In germline, CDR1 is SSHAT, CDR2 FNYEAQ (reference sequence). The CDR3 loop reads CASSLGRSYEQYF. DNA for the CDR3: TGTGCCAGCAGCTTAGGGCGCTCCTACGAGCAGTACTTC.

In its sample, this clone was seen once. The V and J genes are TRBV27 and TRBJ1-4; D remains ambiguous. The CDR3 has 18 amino acids. V lost 10 bases to trimming and J lost 0 bases, with 24 bases between them. Germline loops: CDR1 MNHEY, CDR2 SMNVEV (reference sequence). The CDR3 bases are TGTGCCACCACACGGGTATGGCGGGGAACTGCAACTAATGAAAAACTGTTTTTT. This gives the protein CATTRVWRGTATNEKLFF.

The chain joins TRBV28 to TRBJ1-5; D is uncertain. The CDR3 covers 14 residues. V lost 3 bases to trimming and J lost 6 bases, with 12 bases between them. Germline CDR1 and CDR2: MDHEN and SYDVKM. The DNA for the CDR3 is TGTGCCAGCAGTTTGGAACAGTTAGTTCAGCCCCAGCATTTT. Translating it yields CASSLEQLVQPQHF.

The chain couples TRBV28 to TRBJ1-1; TRBD1 might be the D (5 bases). The CDR3 totals 15 residues. The V gene's germline CDR1 is MDHEN and CDR2 SYDVKM. Trimming removed 6 bases at V and 6 bases at J, with 20 bases between. The CDR3 reads CASSPSMGVLSEAFF. CDR3 DNA sequence: TGTGCCAGCAGCCCGAGTATGGGGGTCCTCTCTGAAGCTTTCTTT.

Only one count was recorded for this clone. The rearrangement uses TRBV7-2 and TRBJ1-5; 7 bases map to TRBD1. V lost 0 bases and J lost 5; bases outside the gene matches: 4. CDR1 is SGHTA and CDR2 is FQGNSA in the germline V gene. This CDR3 spans 15 amino acids. The CDR3 loop reads CASSLAGGADQPQHF. CDR3 nucleotide sequence: TGTGCCAGCAGCTTAGCAGGGGGCGCAGATCAGCCCCAGCATTTT.

The CDR3 bases are TGTGCCATCAGTCGATCGGCCGGGACTAGCGGAGACAATGAGCAGTTCTTC. Translation: CAISRSAGTSGDNEQFF. The J gene is TRBJ2-1, the V gene TRBV10-3, with TRBD2 identical over 11 bases. The CDR3 loop spans 17 amino acids. The V gene end was trimmed by 5 bases and the J gene end by 5 bases; junction bases not matched to a gene: 11. Germline assignment: CDR1 ENHRY and CDR2 SYGVKD.

J is TRBJ1-2 and V is TRBV11-2; D uncertain. Trimming took 5 bases from V and 2 from J, leaving 15 bases between them. The CDR3 consists of 15 residues. Germline V gives CDR1 SGHAT, CDR2 FQNNGV. The chain's CDR3 is CASSEDGGGNYGYTF. The CDR3 nucleotides read TGTGCCAGCAGCGAAGACGGAGGAGGCAACTATGGCTACACCTTC.

This chain's CDR3 is CASSESGTGLNTIYF. For the CDR3, the DNA is TGTGCCAGCAGTGAATCCGGGACAGGGTTAAACACCATATATTTT. This rearrangement joins TRBV6-1 to TRBJ1-3, with TRBD1 matching over 9 bases. This CDR3 spans 15 amino acids. The germline V gene encodes CDR1 MNHNS and CDR2 SASEGT. With 2 bases clipped from V and 6 bases from J, the junction kept 5 bases outside the gene matches.

This sequence joins TRBV28 and TRBJ2-1, with 13 bases that match TRBD2. There are 14 residues in the CDR3. Germline loops: CDR1 MDHEN, CDR2 SYDVKM. The V segment lost 5 bases and the J segment 7 bases; nucleotides outside the gene matches: 2. CDR3 sequence (DNA): TGTGCCAGCAGTGGGACTAGCGGGATAAATGAGCAGTTCTTC. Translation: CASSGTSGINEQFF.